The text below deals with one TCR beta chain. The antigen is unknown. The data originate from a study of regulatory T cells in long-lasting Graves disease. Assembly of TCR beta libraries relied on iRepertoire HTBI primers together with Arm-PCR of CDR3 regions. TCRdb re-called the multiplex PCR reads through MiXCR, storing one row per CDR3 protein. The profile shows roughly 440,000 distinct CDR3 sequences, around 17% of them singletons. Study-wide results and limits: Persistent disease preferred TRBV28, TRBJ1-2 and TRBJ2-5.

In germline, CDR1 is DFQATT, CDR2 SNEGSKA (reference sequence). The CDR3 contains 13 residues. V lost 6 bases and J lost 4, with 13 bases in between. As to time point: newly diagnosed GD, antithyroid drugs for less than 3 months. PBMC RNA served as the TCR library source. The same sample was also used in a study of T cells in Graves' hyperthyroidism and ophthalmopathy. That work states: The patients, who ranged from 18 to 65 in age, presented with newly diagnosed hyperthyroidism lasting under 2 months.

The TCR was taken from a woman aged 18-29 years with Graves disease. The input for sequencing was peripheral blood mononuclear cells (PBMCs), taken at new diagnosis, from a patient treated with antithyroid drugs. The rearrangement uses TRBV20-1 and TRBJ2-1; D ambiguous. The CDR3 DNA is TGCAGTGCCTCACCTAGAACTTACAATGAGCAGTTCTTC. This translates into CSASPRTYNEQFF.